These 23 T cell receptor beta chains came from one sample sequenced in a study of memory CD4+ T cells and cytomegalovirus serostatus. The sort gate was single viable CD3+CD4+CD8-CD45RO+ cells for memory CD4+ T cells. Only in-frame clones appear in the TCRdb table, and some are missing; sequencing was by immunoSEQ multiplex PCR. The table has tens of thousands of clones, around four fifths seen once. The sequenced sample consisted of memory CD4+ T cells from blood. The receptor set was obtained from an adult in good health and CMV-seronegative.

This chain connects TRBV5-1 to TRBJ2-3; D might be TRBD1 (6 bases). V lost 4 bases and J lost 2, with 8 bases in between. The CDR3 length is 13 residues. Looked up from germline, CDR1 is SGHRS and CDR2 is YFSETQ. Written as DNA, the CDR3 is TGCGCCAGCAGCCCAGGGGTCACAGATACGCAGTATTTT. It encodes CASSPGVTDTQYF.

The chain recombines TRBV28 with TRBJ1-1; maybe TRBD1 (5 bases). Germline lookup yields CDR1 MDHEN and CDR2 SYDVKM. This CDR3 comprises 16 residues. V lost 5 bases, J lost 0 bases, and 16 bases lay in between. CDR3 protein: CASSPTPGLVNTEAFF. The CDR3 coding sequence is TGTGCCAGCAGTCCTACGCCGGGACTGGTGAACACTGAAGCTTTCTTT.

This chain joins TRBV5-8 and TRBJ1-3; D is undetermined. The V gene's germline CDR1 is SGHTS and CDR2 YDEGEE. V lost 1 base and J 0 bases, leaving 8 bases between the germline ends. This CDR3 contains 15 residues. The CDR3 protein is CASSLRTFSGNTIYF. For the CDR3, the DNA is TGTGCCAGCAGCTTGAGAACCTTCTCTGGAAACACCATATATTTT.

The chain joins TRBV28 to TRBJ2-3, with 9 bases that match TRBD2. Germline lookup yields CDR1 MDHEN and CDR2 SYDVKM. The J segment lost 2 bases and the V segment lost 4 bases, leaving 4 bases of the junction unmatched. The CDR3 totals 15 residues. The CDR3 nucleotides are TGTGCCAGCAGTTCCCCTAGCGGGACCACAGATACGCAGTATTTT. It specifies CASSSPSGTTDTQYF.

This clone was seen a single time. The chain joins TRBV5-5 to TRBJ1-2; the match to TRBD1 covers 9 bases. Germline trimming cut 2 bases from V and 6 bases from J; bases unmatched to any gene: 5. This CDR3 is 14 amino acids long. Germline lookup yields CDR1 SGHKS and CDR2 YYEKEE (reference sequence). CDR3 sequence: CASSFTGGADGYTF. The CDR3 DNA follows: TGTGCCAGCAGCTTTACAGGGGGCGCAGATGGCTACACCTTC.

The chain couples TRBV2 to TRBJ2-5; D possibly corresponds to TRBD1 (6 bases). Trimming shortened V by 6 bases and J by 7 bases, and 15 bases separated the two germline ends. The CDR3 spans 13 residues. Germline V gene lookup returns CDR1 SNHLY and CDR2 FYNNEI. CDR3 loop: CASRVNRDTTQYF. DNA of the CDR3: TGTGCCAGCAGGGTAAACAGGGATACGACCCAGTACTTC.

This clone was detected only once. This rearrangement joins TRBV6-5 to TRBJ2-1; 12 bases line up with TRBD2. Germline CDR1 MNHEY, CDR2 SVGAGI. Germline trimming cut 2 bases from V and 6 bases from J; bases unmatched to any gene: 5. This CDR3 is built from 16 residues. The CDR3 DNA reads as TGTGCCAGCAGTTACCAAACTAGCGGGGGGATCAATGAGCAGTTCTTC. It translates to CASSYQTSGGINEQFF.

The J gene is TRBJ1-4, the V gene TRBV5-8; 7 nucleotides agree with TRBD1. With V trimmed by 4 bases and J by 7 bases, 4 bases remained unmatched. CDR3 length: 13 residues. CDR1 and CDR2 (germline): SGHTS, YDEGEE. The CDR3 nucleotides read TGTGCCAGCAGCGTGGACAGGCGTGAAAAACTGTTTTTT. Its translation is CASSVDRREKLFF.

This chain links TRBV29-1 with TRBJ2-5; 7 bases fit TRBD2. V was clipped by 2 bases and J by 3 bases; unmatched bases: 6. The CDR3 loop spans 14 amino acids. Germline assignment: CDR1 SQVTM and CDR2 ANQGSEA. The CDR3 DNA is TGCAGCGTTGAACGTAGCGGGTTTAAAGAGACCCAGTACTTC. It codes for CSVERSGFKETQYF. The full variable domain, its missing parts supplied by reference TRBV29-1 and TRBJ2-5, is SAVISQKPSRDICQRGTSLTIQCQVDSQVTMMFWYRQQPGQSLTLIATANQGSEATYESGFVIDKFPISRPNLTFSTLTVSNMSPEDSSIYLCSVERSGFKETQYFGPGTRLLVL.

This clone was detected a few times. The gene calls are TRBV5-1 and TRBJ1-1; the D is unclear. In germline, CDR1 is SGHRS, CDR2 YFSETQ. The CDR3 is made up of 16 amino acids. The V gene lost 0 bases and the J gene lost 3 bases, with 15 bases spanning the gap. The CDR3 is CASSLGVRAAHTEAFF. In nucleotides, the CDR3 is TGCGCCAGCAGCTTGGGGGTGCGGGCAGCCCACACTGAAGCTTTCTTT.

This clone turned up a few times. The V gene is TRBV23-1, the J gene TRBJ2-7, with TRBD1 identical over 8 bases. TRBV23-1 is an ORF, and what it does is uncertain. The length of the CDR3 is 20 residues. With 1 base clipped from V and 1 base from J, the junction kept 18 bases outside the gene matches. The CDR3 DNA follows: TGCGCCAGCAGTCAATTAATGTCCCCTTGGACAGGGCCCTTATCCTACGAGCAGTACTTC. Its translation is CASSQLMSPWTGPLSYEQYF.

This clone was seen more than once but under ten times. The rearrangement uses TRBV6-1 and TRBJ1-2; D is perhaps TRBD1 (6 bases). CDR1 is MNHNS and CDR2 is SASEGT in the germline V gene. Trimming pared 2 bases from V and 2 bases from J, leaving 12 bases between. This CDR3 is 15 amino acids long. The CDR3 region is CASSELTGPNYGYTF. The CDR3 DNA reads as TGTGCCAGCAGTGAACTCACAGGGCCGAACTATGGCTACACCTTC.

The V call is TRBV7-2, the J call TRBJ1-1, with 7 bases fitting TRBD1. The CDR3 has 13 amino acids. Germline CDR1 is SGHTA and CDR2 is FQGNSA. J lost 0 bases, V lost 8 bases, and 3 bases had no gene match. This CDR3 is CASGDSLNTEAFF. CDR3 coding DNA: TGTGCCAGCGGGGACAGCCTGAACACTGAAGCTTTCTTT.

This clone was observed a few times. The chain carries TRBV30 and TRBJ1-3; D unresolved. The germline V and J ends were trimmed by 2 bases and 2 bases, with 13 bases remaining between them. Looked up from germline, CDR1 is GTSNPN and CDR2 is SVGIG (reference sequence). CDR3 size: 15 residues. The CDR3 bases are TGTGCCTGGAGTTCAATGGTCAAGACTGGAAACACCATATATTTT. It codes for CAWSSMVKTGNTIYF. The full variable domain, in which reference TRBV30 and TRBJ1-3 provide the parts outside the CDR3, is SQTIHQWPATLVQPVGSPLSLECTVEGTSNPNLYWYRQAAGRGLQLLFYSVGIGQISSEVPQNLSASRPQDRQFILSSKKLLLSDSGFYLCAWSSMVKTGNTIYFGEGSWLTVV.

This chain joins TRBV6-1 and TRBJ1-2; TRBD1 aligns across 10 bases. This CDR3 contains 15 residues. With V trimmed by 6 bases and J by 0 bases, 4 bases remained unmatched. Germline V gives CDR1 MNHNS, CDR2 SASEGT. CDR3 nucleotides: TGTGCCAGCAGCCTGGGACAGGGGTCTAACTATGGCTACACCTTC. Its protein is CASSLGQGSNYGYTF.

The chain combines TRBV11-3 with TRBJ2-7; D possibly corresponds to TRBD1 (6 bases). Trimming shortened V by 3 bases and J by 3 bases, and 15 bases separated the two germline ends. Germline V CDR1 and CDR2: SGHNT, YENEEA. The CDR3 is made up of 15 amino acids. The CDR3: CASSLQQGLGYEQYF. The CDR3 coding sequence is TGTGCCAGCAGCTTGCAACAGGGTCTCGGCTACGAGCAGTACTTC.

The chain recombines TRBV11-1 with TRBJ2-1; 12 positions match TRBD2. The CDR3 has 15 residues. The V and J ends lost 2 bases and 6 bases, in that order; junction bases with no gene match: 2. Per the germline V gene, CDR1 is SGHAT and CDR2 is FQDESV (reference sequence). CDR3: CASSLLAGGLNEQFF. CDR3 coding DNA: TGTGCCAGCAGCTTACTAGCGGGGGGGCTCAATGAGCAGTTCTTC.

The J gene is TRBJ2-5, the V gene TRBV5-1; TRBD1 or TRBD2 may be the D gene (5 bases each). The CDR3 extends over 15 amino acids. Germline CDR1 and CDR2: SGHRS and YFSETQ. V lost 0 bases and J lost 4, with 13 bases in between. The CDR3 DNA sequence: TGCGCCAGCAGCTTGGAAGGGTCCGGGGCAGAGACCCAGTACTTC. It is translated as CASSLEGSGAETQYF.

This chain joins TRBV11-2 and TRBJ1-2; TRBD1 is a possible D gene (6 bases). V gave up 0 bases and J gave up 4 bases, with 12 bases separating them. Germline assignment: CDR1 SGHAT and CDR2 FQNNGV. The CDR3 covers 15 residues. The CDR3 sequence is CASSLDRTVPYGYTF. The CDR3 bases are TGTGCCAGCAGCTTAGATAGGACAGTTCCCTATGGCTACACCTTC.

The chain employs TRBV5-1 and TRBJ1-4; D is undetermined. CDR1 SGHRS and CDR2 YFSETQ come from the germline V gene. This CDR3 region has 16 residues. V was shortened by 4 bases and J by 0 bases, with 13 bases between the two germline ends. The DNA of the CDR3 is TGCGCCAGCAGCACGGACGTAATCGCAACTAATGAAAAACTGTTTTTT. This gives the protein CASSTDVIATNEKLFF. Based on the CDR3 plus reference TRBV5-1 and TRBJ1-4, the full variable domain is KAGVTQTPRYLIKTRGQQVTLSCSPISGHRSVSWYQQTPGQGLQFLFEYFSETQRNKGNFPGRFSGRQFSNSRSEMNVSTLELGDSALYLCASSTDVIATNEKLFFGSGTQLSVL.

This clone came up a few times. In nucleotides, the CDR3 is TGTGCCAGCAGCTTAGCGCCAGTCAACACTGAAGCTTTCTTT. Protein product: CASSLAPVNTEAFF. This chain links TRBV7-2 with TRBJ1-1; D is uncertain. V lost 0 bases and J 2 bases, leaving 7 bases between the germline ends. CDR3 length: 14 residues. CDR1 SGHTA and CDR2 FQGNSA come from the germline V gene. The whole variable domain, remainder taken from reference TRBV7-2 and TRBJ1-1, is GAGVSQSPSNKVTEKGKDVELRCDPISGHTALYWYRQSLGQGLEFLIYFQGNSAPDKSGLPSDRFSAERTGGSVSTLTIQRTQQEDSAVYLCASSLAPVNTEAFFGQGTRLTVV.

V usage is TRBV9 and J usage is TRBJ1-6; tentatively, D is TRBD1 (5 bases). The CDR3 extends over 14 amino acids. The V gene lost 2 bases and the J gene lost 6 bases, with 9 bases spanning the gap. Per germline, CDR1 SGDLS and CDR2 YYNGEE. The CDR3 reads CASSVRESNSPLHF. The CDR3 DNA reads as TGTGCCAGCAGCGTCAGGGAGAGTAATTCACCCCTCCACTTT.

The rearrangement joins TRBV19 to TRBJ1-6; 8 bases fit TRBD1. V dropped 7 bases and J dropped 5; count of bases not matched to a gene: 10. The germline gives CDR1 LNHDA, CDR2 SQIVND (reference sequence). The CDR3 has 16 residues. CDR3 nucleotide sequence: TGTGCCAGTAAAGCGAACGGACAGGGCAATAATTCACCCCTCCACTTT. Its protein product is CASKANGQGNNSPLHF.